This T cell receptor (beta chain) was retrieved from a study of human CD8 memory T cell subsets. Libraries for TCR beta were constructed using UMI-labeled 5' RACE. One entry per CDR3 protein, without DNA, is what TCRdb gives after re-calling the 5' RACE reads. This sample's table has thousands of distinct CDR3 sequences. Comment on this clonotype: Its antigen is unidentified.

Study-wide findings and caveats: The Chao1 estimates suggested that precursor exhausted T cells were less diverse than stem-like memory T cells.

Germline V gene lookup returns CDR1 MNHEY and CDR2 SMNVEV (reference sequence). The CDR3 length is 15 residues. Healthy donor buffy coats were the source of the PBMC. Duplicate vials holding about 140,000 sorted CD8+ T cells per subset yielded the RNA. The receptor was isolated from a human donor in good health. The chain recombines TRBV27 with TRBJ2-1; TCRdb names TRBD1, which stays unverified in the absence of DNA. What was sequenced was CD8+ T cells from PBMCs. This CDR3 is CASSLSMGVVDEQFF.